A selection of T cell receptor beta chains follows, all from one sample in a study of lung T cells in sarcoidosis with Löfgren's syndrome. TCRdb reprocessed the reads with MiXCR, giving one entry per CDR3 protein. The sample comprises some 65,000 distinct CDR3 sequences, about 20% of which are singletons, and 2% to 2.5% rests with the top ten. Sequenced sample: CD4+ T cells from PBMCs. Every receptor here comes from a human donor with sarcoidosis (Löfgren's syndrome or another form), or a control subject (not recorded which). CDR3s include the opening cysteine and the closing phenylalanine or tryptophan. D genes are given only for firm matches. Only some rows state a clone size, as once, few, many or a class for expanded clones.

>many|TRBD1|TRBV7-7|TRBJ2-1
CASSSGQGFHEQFF
TGTGCCAGCAGCTCGGGACAGGGGTTCCATGAGCAGTTCTTC
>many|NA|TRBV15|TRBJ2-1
CATSNPRISYNEQFF
TGTGCCACCAGCAACCCCAGGATCTCCTACAATGAGCAGTTCTTC
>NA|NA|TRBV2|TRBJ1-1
CASYLGPGGENTEAFF
TGTGCCAGCTACCTGGGGCCTGGAGGGGAGAACACTGAAGCTTTCTTT
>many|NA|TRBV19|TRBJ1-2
CASTPRGASYGYTF
TGTGCCAGTACCCCGCGCGGAGCTTCATATGGCTACACCTTC
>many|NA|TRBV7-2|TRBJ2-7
CASSARRESYEQYF
TGTGCCAGCAGCGCCAGAAGAGAGTCCTACGAGCAGTACTTC
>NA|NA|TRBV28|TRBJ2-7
CTGRPRGTPGEQYF
TGTACCGGCAGACCTCGGGGTACTCCGGGGGAGCAGTACTTC
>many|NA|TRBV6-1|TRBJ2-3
CASNRDLRDTQYF
TGTGCCAGCAACCGGGACCTCCGGGATACGCAGTATTTT
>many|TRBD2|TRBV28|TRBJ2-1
CATVAGGSASSYNEQFF
TGTGCCACCGTAGCGGGAGGAAGCGCAAGCTCCTACAATGAGCAGTTCTTC
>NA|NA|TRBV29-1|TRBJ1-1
CSVQVSPSKTEAFF
TGCAGCGTTCAAGTAAGTCCAAGTAAAACTGAAGCTTTCTTT
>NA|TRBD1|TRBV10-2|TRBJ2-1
CASSVGGRGNEQFF
TGCGCCAGCAGTGTAGGGGGCAGGGGAAATGAGCAGTTCTTC
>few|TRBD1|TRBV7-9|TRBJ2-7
CASSSGQGGTTYEQYF
TGTGCCAGCAGTTCGGGACAGGGGGGGACCACCTACGAGCAGTACTTC
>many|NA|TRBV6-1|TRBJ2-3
CASSRSTLGDTQYF
TGTGCCAGCAGTCGTTCGACTTTAGGGGATACGCAGTATTTT
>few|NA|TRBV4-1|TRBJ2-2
CASRGTTVPGAGELFF
TGCGCCAGCAGAGGTACGACGGTTCCGGGGGCCGGGGAGCTGTTTTTT
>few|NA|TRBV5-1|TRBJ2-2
CASSSVSVGGTGELFF
TGCGCCAGCAGCTCGGTCTCGGTAGGGGGCACCGGGGAGCTGTTTTTT
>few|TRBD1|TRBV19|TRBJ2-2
CASRNRGNTGELFF
TGTGCCAGTAGAAACAGGGGGAACACCGGGGAGCTGTTTTTT
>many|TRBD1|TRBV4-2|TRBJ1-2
CASSQQTGNYGYTF
TGTGCCAGCAGCCAACAGACAGGGAACTATGGCTACACCTTC
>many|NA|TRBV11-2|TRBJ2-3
CASSPGVSTDTQYF
TGTGCCAGCAGCCCAGGGGTTAGCACAGATACGCAGTATTTT
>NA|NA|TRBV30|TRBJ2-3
CAWRDLRDSTDTQYF
TGTGCCTGGAGAGACCTAAGGGACTCCACAGATACGCAGTACTTT
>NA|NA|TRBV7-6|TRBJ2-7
CASSLDPYEQYF
TGTGCCAGCAGCTTAGACCCATACGAGCAGTACTTC
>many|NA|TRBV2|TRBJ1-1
CAGGRGTEAFF
TGTGCAGGGGGAAGGGGGACTGAAGCTTTCTTT
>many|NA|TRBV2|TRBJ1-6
CASSRLGGNNSPLHF
TGTGCCAGCAGTCGTCTCGGGGGAAATAATTCACCCCTCCACTTT
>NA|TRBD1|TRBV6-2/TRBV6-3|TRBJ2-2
CASSYSAGQGVAPKELFF
TGTGCCAGCAGTTACTCAGCGGGACAGGGGGTGGCGCCGAAGGAGCTGTTTTTT
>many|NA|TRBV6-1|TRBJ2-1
CASRLGGYNEQFF
TGTGCCAGCAGATTGGGTGGGTACAATGAGCAGTTCTTC
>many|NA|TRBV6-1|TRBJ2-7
CASTGGARRAYEQYF
TGTGCCAGCACCGGGGGAGCTAGAAGAGCCTACGAGCAGTACTTC
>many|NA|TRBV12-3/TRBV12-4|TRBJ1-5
CASSPTGNNQPQHF
TGTGCCAGCAGCCCCACAGGGAACAATCAGCCCCAGCATTTT
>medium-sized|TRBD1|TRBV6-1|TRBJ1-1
CASRSGQLPEAFF
TGTGCCAGCAGATCGGGACAGTTACCTGAAGCTTTCTTT
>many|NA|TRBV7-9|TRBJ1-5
CASSLERQGNNQPQHF
TGTGCCAGCAGCTTAGAGCGTCAGGGAAACAATCAGCCCCAGCATTTT
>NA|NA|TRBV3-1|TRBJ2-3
CAGSQVETRLYF
TGTGCCGGCAGCCAAGTTGAGACTAGGCTGTATTTT
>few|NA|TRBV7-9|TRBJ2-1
CASSPGYPSYNEQFF
TGTGCCAGCAGCCCCGGGTATCCTTCCTACAATGAGCAGTTCTTC
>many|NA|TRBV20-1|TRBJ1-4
CSALDNGPNEKLFF
TGCAGTGCCTTGGACAATGGGCCTAATGAAAAACTGTTTTTT
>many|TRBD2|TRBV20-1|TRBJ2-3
CSAKRTSGRPADTQYF
TGCAGTGCTAAACGGACTAGCGGGAGACCCGCAGATACGCAGTATTTT
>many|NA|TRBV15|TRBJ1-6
CATSRDRPGVGSPLHF
TGTGCCACCAGCAGAGATCGGCCCGGCGTTGGATCACCCCTCCACTTT
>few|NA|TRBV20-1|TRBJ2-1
CSASPTQGQVNEQFF
TGCAGTGCTAGTCCCACGCAGGGGCAGGTCAATGAGCAGTTCTTC
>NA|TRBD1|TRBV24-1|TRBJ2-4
CATSDPQDRGGNIQYF
TGTGCCACCAGTGATCCGCAGGACAGGGGGGGTAACATTCAGTACTTC
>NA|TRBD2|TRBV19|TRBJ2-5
CASSAAGAGTQYF
TGTGCCAGTAGCGCAGCGGGGGCGGGGACCCAGTACTTC
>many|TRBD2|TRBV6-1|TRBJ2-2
CASGGSGGVGRELFF
TGTGCCAGCGGAGGTAGCGGGGGCGTGGGCCGGGAGCTGTTTTTT
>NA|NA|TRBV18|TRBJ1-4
CASSTRLTAEGEKLFF
TGTGCCAGCTCAACAAGATTGACGGCAGAAGGCGAAAAACTGTTTTTT
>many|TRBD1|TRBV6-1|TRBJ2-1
CASSQNRGTYNEQFF
TGTGCCAGCAGTCAAAACAGGGGCACCTACAATGAGCAGTTCTTC
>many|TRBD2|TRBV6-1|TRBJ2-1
CASSPYSGGAHNEQFF
TGTGCCAGCAGTCCTTACAGCGGGGGGGCCCACAATGAGCAGTTCTTC